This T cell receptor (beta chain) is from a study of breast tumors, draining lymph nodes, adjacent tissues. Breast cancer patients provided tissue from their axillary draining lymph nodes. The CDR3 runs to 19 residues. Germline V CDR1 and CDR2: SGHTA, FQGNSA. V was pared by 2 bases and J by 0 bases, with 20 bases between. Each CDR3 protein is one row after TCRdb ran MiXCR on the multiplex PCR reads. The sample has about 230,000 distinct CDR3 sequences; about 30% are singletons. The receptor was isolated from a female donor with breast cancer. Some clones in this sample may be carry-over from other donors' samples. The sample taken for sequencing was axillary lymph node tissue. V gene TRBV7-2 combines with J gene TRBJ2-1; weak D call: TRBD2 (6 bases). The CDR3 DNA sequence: TGTGCCAGCAGCTTAAGTCGACCGGGAGTCGGGAGCTCCTACAATGAGCAGTTCTTC. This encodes CASSLSRPGVGSSYNEQFF.